This entry is about one T cell receptor beta chain. Some clones are missing from TCRdb's copy, which holds only in-frame ones; the method was immunoSEQ multiplex PCR. The top ten clones hold about 0.37% of a sample with roughly 72,000 clones, 90% to 95% of them seen once. Germline V lookup: CDR1 SGDLS, CDR2 YYNGEE. The CDR3 is 13 amino acids. V gave up 0 bases and J gave up 6 bases, with 10 bases separating them. The data were taken from a study of technical replicates of blood from several donors. The sequenced material came from T cells isolated from PBMCs. The TCR originated in a human donor in good health. The chain carries TRBV9 and TRBJ2-7, with D unresolved. The CDR3 DNA follows: TGTGCCAGCAGCGTAGGTGTAGTTAGCGAGCAGTACTTC. It encodes CASSVGVVSEQYF.